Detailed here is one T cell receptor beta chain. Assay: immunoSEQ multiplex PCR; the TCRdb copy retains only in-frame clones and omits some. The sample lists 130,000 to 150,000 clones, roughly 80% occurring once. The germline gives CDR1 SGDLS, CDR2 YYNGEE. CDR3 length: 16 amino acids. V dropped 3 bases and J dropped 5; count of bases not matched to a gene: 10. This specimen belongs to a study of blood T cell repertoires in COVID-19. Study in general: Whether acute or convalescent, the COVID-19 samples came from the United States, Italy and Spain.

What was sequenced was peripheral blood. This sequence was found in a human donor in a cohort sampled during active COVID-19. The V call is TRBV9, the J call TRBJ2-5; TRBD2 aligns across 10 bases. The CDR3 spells CASSGDSGGFWETQYF. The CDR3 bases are TGTGCCAGCAGCGGGGATAGCGGGGGGTTTTGGGAGACCCAGTACTTC.